This T cell receptor (beta chain) is drawn from a study of blood T cell repertoires in COVID-19. About the study: Some COVID-19 samples were acute and others convalescent; all came from the United States, Italy and Spain. Nucleic acid was either cDNA or gDNA, and it came from T cells, B-cell-depleted T cells, or PBMCs.

CDR1 is PRHDT, CDR2 FYEKMQ, per germline (reference sequence). This CDR3 region has 14 residues. The germline V and J ends were trimmed by 3 bases and 3 bases, with 10 bases remaining between them. As processed by the authors: For nucleated cells, counts were estimated from reference gene primer amplification. Sequencing used immunoSEQ multiplex PCR; TCRdb keeps in-frame clones, though not all of them. D and trimming come from the DNA, and the V and J calls and clone size come from that table. The sample includes 200,000 to 250,000 clones, around 84% seen only once; the top ten take over 15%. This chain joins TRBV13 and TRBJ2-3; D remains ambiguous. The sequence derives from a woman of 80 years or more with active or convalescent COVID-19. Sequenced material: peripheral blood. CDR3 bases: TGTGCCAGCAGCTTGAGATCTACGACAGATACGCAGTATTTT. Amino acids: CASSLRSTTDTQYF. Using reference TRBV13 and TRBJ2-3 for the parts outside the CDR3, the full variable domain is AAGVIQSPRHLIKEKRETATLKCYPIPRHDTVYWYQQGPGQDPQFLISFYEKMQSDKGSIPDRFSAQQFSDYHSELNMSSLELGDSALYFCASSLRSTTDTQYFGPGTRLTVL.